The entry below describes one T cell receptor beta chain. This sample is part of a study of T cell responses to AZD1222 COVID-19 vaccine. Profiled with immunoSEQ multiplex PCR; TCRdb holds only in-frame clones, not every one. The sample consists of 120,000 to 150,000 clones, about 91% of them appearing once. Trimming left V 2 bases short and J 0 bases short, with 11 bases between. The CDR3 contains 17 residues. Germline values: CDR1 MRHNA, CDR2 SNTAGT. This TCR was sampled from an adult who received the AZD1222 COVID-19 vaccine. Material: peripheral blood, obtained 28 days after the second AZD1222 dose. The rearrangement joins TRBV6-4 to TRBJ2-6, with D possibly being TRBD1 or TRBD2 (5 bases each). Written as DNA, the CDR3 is TGTGCCAGCAGTGACGAGGGGCGTAGCTCTGGGGCCAACGTCCTGACTTTC. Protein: CASSDEGRSSGANVLTF.